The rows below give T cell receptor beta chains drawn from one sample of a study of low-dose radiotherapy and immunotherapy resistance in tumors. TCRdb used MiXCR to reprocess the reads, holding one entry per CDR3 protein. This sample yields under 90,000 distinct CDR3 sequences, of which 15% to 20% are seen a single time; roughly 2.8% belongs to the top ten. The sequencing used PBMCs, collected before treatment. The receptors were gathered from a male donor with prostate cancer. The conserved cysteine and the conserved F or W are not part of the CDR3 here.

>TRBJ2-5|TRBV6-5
ASGAQGQETQY
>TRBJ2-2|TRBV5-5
ASSLEGNFAGELF
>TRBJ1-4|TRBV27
ASSFSSGGEKLF
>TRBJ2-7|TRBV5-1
ASSTTSATYEQY
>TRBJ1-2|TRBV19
ASTTTGKPNYGYT
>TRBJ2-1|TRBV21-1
ASSKPLTSGGNPSYNEQF
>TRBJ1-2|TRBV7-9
ASSAGQGIYGYT
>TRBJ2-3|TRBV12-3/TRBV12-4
ASSSWDSTDTQY
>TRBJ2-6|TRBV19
ASYAGGGANVLT
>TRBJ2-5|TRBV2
ASSEQGEETQY
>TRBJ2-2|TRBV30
AWAVGNTGELF
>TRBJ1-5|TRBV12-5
ASGWGPWDQPQH
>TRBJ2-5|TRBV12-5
ASGLARVETQY
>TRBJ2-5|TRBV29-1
SVDGPSGGRETQY
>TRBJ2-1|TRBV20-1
SARDMAGAFYNEQF
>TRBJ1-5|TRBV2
ASSVIDSNQPQH
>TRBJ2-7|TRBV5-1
ASARGGTSSYEQY
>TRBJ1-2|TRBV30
AGGDLGPYGYT
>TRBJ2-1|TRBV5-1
ASSFGLGLNEQF
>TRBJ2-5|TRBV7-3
ASAPQGSSETQY
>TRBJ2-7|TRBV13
ASSLIPGAQYEQY
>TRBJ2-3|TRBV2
AAKGTGRDTQY
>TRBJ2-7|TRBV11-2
ASSLFADEQY
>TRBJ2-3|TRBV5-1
ASTLEQQHTDTQY
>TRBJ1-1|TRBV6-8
ASKVFMNTEAF
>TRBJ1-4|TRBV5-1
ASRSTGTAHEKLF
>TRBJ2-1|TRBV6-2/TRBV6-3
ASGARSYNEQF